A selection of T cell receptor beta chains follows, all from one sample in a study of cytomegalovirus exposure and HLA in healthy donors. Repertoires were generated with immunoSEQ multiplex PCR, while TCRdb's copy carries only in-frame clones and drops some. The sample includes about 160,000 clones, 86% of them seen just once. Source material: PBMCs. The receptors come from a woman under 40 in good health and CMV-seronegative. CDR3s leave out the opening cysteine and the closing phenylalanine or tryptophan. Expanded clones are given a class, and other clones once, few, many or no size at all.

>TRBJ2-7|-|TRBV28
ASSPGTGGLEEQY
>TRBJ1-3|-|TRBV6-1
ASSPTTGRDTIY
>TRBJ2-2|-|TRBV9
ASSPPEGGNTGELF
>TRBJ1-1|-|TRBV7-8
ASSSTRTGNTEAF
>TRBJ2-7|once|TRBV5-1
ASSPEWLASSYEQY
>TRBJ1-2|-|TRBV7-9
ASSLDGDGYT
>TRBJ1-1|once|TRBV18
ASSPQTGNTEAF
>TRBJ2-5|-|TRBV6-5
ASSLLGGPQETQY
>TRBJ2-5|-|TRBV7-2
ASSLAGGPGETQY
>TRBJ1-1|once|TRBV6-5
ASSSFDGGTEAF
>TRBJ1-5|-|TRBV27
ASSLFGQESNQPQH
>TRBJ1-1|-|TRBV7-8
ASSSSRGPAANTEAF
>TRBJ1-1|-|TRBV5-1
ASSPNSVVNTEAF
>TRBJ2-1|-|TRBV27
ASSPSTAGYNEQF
>TRBJ2-7|-|TRBV2
ASTRGGRSNEQY
>TRBJ2-1|once|TRBV6-5
ASSPQISYNEQF
>TRBJ1-4|few|TRBV7-8
ASSLGITNEKLF
>TRBJ1-2|few|TRBV5-6
ASSPRWLRGYT
>TRBJ2-5|-|TRBV6-1
ASSGLGAGETQY
>TRBJ2-7|-|TRBV5-1
ASTGQATYEQY
>TRBJ1-1|-|TRBV19
ATITGRTEAF
>TRBJ2-3|-|TRBV12-5
ASGLTHTDTQY
>TRBJ2-3|-|TRBV20-1
SEKDTDTQY
>TRBJ2-1|-|TRBV6-1
ARGGCYNEQF
>TRBJ2-1|-|TRBV10-2
ASSELAGTYNEQF